This T cell receptor beta chain was recorded in a study of blood T cell repertoires in COVID-19. The wider study: COVID-19 samples collected from the United States, Italy and Spain covered acute and convalescent phases. From T cells, B-cell-depleted T cells, or PBMCs came the material, which was cDNA or gDNA.

The germline gives CDR1 SNHLY, CDR2 FYNNEI. This CDR3 spans 16 amino acids. The V and J ends lost 6 bases and 7 bases, in that order; junction bases with no gene match: 12. Source study methods: Using reference gene primer amplification, nucleated cell counts were estimated. The table came from immunoSEQ multiplex PCR; TCRdb's copy has only in-frame clones and leaves some out. The V and J calls and the clone size are those of that table, but D and trimming were determined from the DNA. Among over 200,000 clones listed, 70% to 90% were seen once. The sequence was collected from a woman aged 18-29 years who had recovered from COVID-19. The chain couples TRBV2 to TRBJ2-1, with 10 bases that match TRBD2. Sequenced sample: peripheral blood. The CDR3 loop reads CASSDYLAGVENEQFF. The CDR3 DNA sequence: TGTGCCAGCAGCGATTACCTAGCGGGAGTGGAGAATGAGCAGTTCTTC.